The 20 T cell receptor beta chains listed next were all sequenced from one sample in a study of control samples from healthy donors and cancer patients. The protocol was immunoSEQ multiplex PCR, while the TCRdb copy is restricted to in-frame clones and leaves out a portion. The sample holds tens of thousands of clones; 80% to 95% are singletons and the top ten take around 1.3%. The sample consisted of PBMCs. The receptors stem from a woman in her thirties or forties with lung cancer.

The chain couples TRBV5-4 to TRBJ2-1, with 14 nucleotides matching TRBD2. The J segment lost 9 bases and the V segment lost 2 bases, leaving 7 bases of the junction unmatched. This CDR3 is built from 16 residues. The germline V gene encodes CDR1 SGHNT and CDR2 YYREEE (reference sequence). CDR3 sequence: CASSFKGLAGDGEQFF. The CDR3 DNA follows: TGTGCCAGCAGCTTCAAGGGACTAGCGGGGGACGGTGAGCAGTTCTTC.

The V and J genes are TRBV30 and TRBJ1-2, with 7 bases lining up with TRBD1. V shed 7 bases and J 3 bases; nucleotides not matched to a gene: 8. This CDR3 spans 13 amino acids. From germline, CDR1 is GTSNPN and CDR2 SVGIG (reference sequence). In DNA form, the CDR3 reads TGTGCCTCTCTGGACAGGAGGGACTATGGCTACACCTTC. Amino acid sequence: CASLDRRDYGYTF.

The chain carries TRBV9 and TRBJ2-3; either TRBD1 or TRBD2 may fit D (5 bases each). The CDR3 is 15 amino acids. V lost 0 bases, J lost 4 bases, and 12 bases lay in between. Germline V gene sequence: CDR1 SGDLS, CDR2 YYNGEE. The CDR3 protein is CASSVEEGRADTQYF. In DNA form, the CDR3 reads TGTGCCAGCAGCGTAGAAGAGGGGCGGGCAGATACGCAGTATTTT.

This clone was counted only a few times. V usage is TRBV13 and J usage is TRBJ1-6; D not certain. Germline V gives CDR1 PRHDT, CDR2 FYEKMQ (reference sequence). The CDR3 has 16 residues. V was shortened by 2 bases and J by 5 bases, with 13 bases between the two germline ends. The DNA of the CDR3 is TGTGCCAGCAGCTTAAGGGCCTTTGGAGATAATTCACCCCTCCACTTT. It specifies CASSLRAFGDNSPLHF.

This chain links TRBV6-5 with TRBJ1-4; D is unclear. Germline V lookup: CDR1 MNHEY, CDR2 SVGAGI. Trimming took 7 bases from V and 8 from J, leaving 11 bases between them. CDR3 length: 12 amino acids. The CDR3 region has the DNA TGTGCCAGCAAGGGCGGGAGGGAAAAACTGTTTTTT. Translation: CASKGGREKLFF.

This rearrangement joins TRBV19 to TRBJ1-4; TRBD1 agrees at 12 bases. The junction had 4 bases not matched to a gene; V was cut back by 1 base and J by 7 bases. Germline loops: CDR1 LNHDA, CDR2 SQIVND (reference sequence). This CDR3 contains 16 residues. Here the CDR3 reads CASSIGDRGLREKLFF. The CDR3 region has the DNA TGTGCCAGTAGTATAGGGGACAGGGGGCTGCGTGAAAAACTGTTTTTT.

This chain links TRBV5-8 with TRBJ2-2; 9 bases agree with TRBD1. The CDR3 is 17 residues long. From germline, CDR1 is SGHTS and CDR2 YDEGEE. The junction had 12 bases not matched to a gene; V was cut back by 3 bases and J by 6 bases. The DNA of the CDR3 is TGTGCCAGCAGCTCCTTGGGACAGGGCTCCGCACCCGGGGAGCTGTTTTTT. Translating gives CASSSLGQGSAPGELFF.

In this sample, this clone turned up once. The J gene is TRBJ1-4, the V gene TRBV18; D is unclear. The CDR3 runs 16 residues. Germline V CDR1 and CDR2: KGHSH, LQKENI. V dropped 2 bases and J dropped 0 bases, with 10 bases sitting between them. CDR3 sequence: CASSPTHIATNEKLFF. The CDR3 nucleotides are TGTGCCAGCTCACCAACCCACATCGCAACTAATGAAAAACTGTTTTTT.

The genes are TRBV28 and TRBJ1-2; a weak D match, TRBD1 (5 bases). Germline CDR1 is MDHEN and CDR2 is SYDVKM. The length of the CDR3 is 16 residues. Between the trimmed V and J ends, which lost 3 bases and 7 bases, there was a span of 21 bases. The CDR3 DNA is TGTGCCAGCAGTTTGGGGACCGGGGCCTTGGAAGGTGGCTACACCTTC. Translated, it gives CASSLGTGALEGGYTF.

The V gene is TRBV4-1, the J gene TRBJ2-3; 11 bases are shared with TRBD2. CDR1 and CDR2 from the germline V gene are MGHRA and YSYEKL. Trimming took 1 base from V and 4 from J; bases not matched to a gene: 1. The length of the CDR3 is 15 residues. The CDR3 sequence is CASSQVGLAADTQYF. As DNA, the CDR3 is TGCGCCAGCAGCCAAGTGGGACTAGCGGCAGATACGCAGTATTTT.

This clone was picked up a small number of times. CDR3 DNA: TGTGCCGGTGGGACAGTGAACACCGGGGAGCTGTTTTTT. This codes for CAGGTVNTGELFF. The rearrangement links TRBV5-6 to TRBJ2-2; the match to TRBD1 covers 7 bases. CDR1 SGHDT and CDR2 YYEEEE come from the germline V gene. The CDR3 is 13 residues long. J gave up 1 base and V 10 bases, and 4 bases lay outside the gene matches.

The rearrangement joins TRBV19 to TRBJ2-3; 9 bases match TRBD1. The CDR3 consists of 13 residues. The J segment lost 1 base and the V segment lost 11 bases, leaving 4 bases of the junction unmatched. Germline CDR1 and CDR2: LNHDA and SQIVND (reference sequence). For the CDR3, the DNA is TGTGCCTGCCGGGACAGGGGCACAGATACGCAGTATTTT. Amino acid sequence: CACRDRGTDTQYF.

There are a few counts of this clone. V usage is TRBV6-6 and J usage is TRBJ1-2; tentatively, D is TRBD1 (5 bases). This CDR3 region has 14 residues. V shed 5 bases and J shed 3 bases, with 13 bases lying between them. Germline V gene data show CDR1 as MNHNY and CDR2 as SVGAGI (reference sequence). Written as DNA, the CDR3 is TGTGCCAGCAGTCAACAGCCGGGGGACTATGGCTACACCTTC. It encodes CASSQQPGDYGYTF.

As for this clone: At one end, the junction sequence differs from germline, possibly due to a read error. The CDR3 is CASIETGGAFF. CDR3 nucleotide sequence: TGTGCCAGCATTGAAACGGGGGGGGCTTTCTTT. The genes are TRBV6-1 and TRBJ1-1; possible D gene TRBD1, 5 bases. Per the germline V gene, CDR1 is MNHNS and CDR2 is SASEGT. The CDR3 extends over 11 amino acids.

CDR3 loop: CASRVAGGYEQYF. The DNA for the CDR3 is TGTGCCAGCAGAGTAGCCGGGGGATACGAGCAGTACTTC. This chain joins TRBV6-5 and TRBJ2-7, with D possibly matching TRBD2 (6 bases). Trimming removed 6 bases at V and 4 bases at J, with 13 bases between. The CDR3 totals 13 residues. Looked up from germline, CDR1 is MNHEY and CDR2 is SVGAGI.

The J gene is TRBJ1-5, the V gene TRBV5-4, with a weak D call TRBD1 (5 bases). The CDR3 contains 16 residues. From germline, CDR1 is SGHNT and CDR2 YYREEE (reference sequence). V lost 0 bases, J lost 0 bases, and 10 bases lay in between. Here the CDR3 reads CASSLGGGNSNQPQHF. DNA of the CDR3: TGTGCCAGCAGCTTGGGGGGGGGAAATAGCAATCAGCCCCAGCATTTT.

The chain couples TRBV7-2 to TRBJ1-1; D is ambiguous. V shed 6 bases and J shed 0 bases, with 11 bases lying between them. Germline V CDR1 and CDR2: SGHTA, FQGNSA. This CDR3 comprises 14 residues. Here the CDR3 reads CASSSPPMNTEAFF. DNA of the CDR3: TGTGCCAGCAGTTCCCCCCCCATGAACACTGAAGCTTTCTTT.

The chain joins TRBV19 to TRBJ1-6; TRBD1 aligns across 10 bases. The length of the CDR3 is 15 residues. With V trimmed by 5 bases and J by 7 bases, 5 bases remained unmatched. Germline V gene lookup returns CDR1 LNHDA and CDR2 SQIVND (reference sequence). The CDR3 loop reads CASSPWGQGNSPLHF. DNA of the CDR3: TGTGCCAGTAGTCCGTGGGGACAGGGGAATTCACCCCTCCACTTT.

J is TRBJ1-6 and V is TRBV10-3; the D gene is possibly TRBD1 (5 bases). Germline loops: CDR1 ENHRY, CDR2 SYGVKD. V was trimmed by 10 bases and J by 9 bases, leaving 13 bases between them. The CDR3 covers 12 residues. The CDR3 sequence: CATIDSGSPLHF. In DNA, the CDR3 is TGTGCCACGATAGACAGCGGTTCACCCCTCCACTTT.

The CDR3 sequence: CASGRGENTEAFF. The CDR3 region has the DNA TGTGCCAGCGGTAGGGGAGAGAACACTGAAGCTTTCTTT. V gene TRBV2 combines with J gene TRBJ1-1, with D possibly being TRBD1 (5 bases). This CDR3 is built from 13 residues. Trimming cost V 8 bases and J 1 base, with 11 bases left between them. CDR1 is SNHLY, CDR2 FYNNEI, per germline.